The 2 T cell receptor beta chains given below trace back to one sample, sequenced in a study of quantifying T cell responses using KT2 cells. Study-level background: Reverse transcription used primers in the TCR alpha and beta constant regions.

The cDNA 3' end received a ligated oligonucleotide with a UMI. An equimolar mix of RC1.1 and RC1.2 primed the beta chain across TRBC1 and TRBC2. MiXCR, run by TCRdb on the UMI-ligation and nested PCR reads, gives a single entry per CDR3 protein. The repertoire holds just under 50,000 distinct CDR3 sequences, with approximately 10% as singletons. Sequencing input: PBMCs spiked with cells of the T cell clone KT2. The receptors were gathered from a human donor.

This clonotype was detected only a few times. The chain couples TRBV20-1 to TRBJ1-2; D gene ambiguous. The CDR3 has 14 amino acids. Germline-derived CDR1 and CDR2 are DFQATT and SNEGSKA (reference sequence). Trimming removed 1 base from V and 0 bases from J, with 9 bases in between. The CDR3 coding sequence is TGCAGTGCTAGAGTCCAACAAGCTAACTATGGCTACACCTTC. The encoded protein is CSARVQQANYGYTF.

This clonotype appeared many times. This chain uses TRBV14 with TRBJ2-5; D possibly corresponds to TRBD1 (7 bases). The germline V gene has CDR1 SGHDN and CDR2 FVKESK. Trimming took 1 base from V and 5 from J, leaving 20 bases between them. The CDR3 spans 17 residues. In DNA, the CDR3 is TGTGCCAGCAGCCAAGTGGACTACAGGGGTGGTAGGGAGACCCAGTACTTC. It codes for CASSQVDYRGGRETQYF. The full variable domain, rest sourced from reference TRBV14 and TRBJ2-5, is EAGVTQFPSHSVIEKGQTVTLRCDPISGHDNLYWYRRVMGKEIKFLLHFVKESKQDESGMPNNRFLAERTGGTYSTLKVQPAELEDSGVYFCASSQVDYRGGRETQYFGPGTRLLVL.